This is a list of T cell receptor beta chains from one sample in a study of blood T cells in healthy people across ages. TCRdb analysed the 5' RACE reads with MiXCR anew, one entry per CDR3 protein. The sample yields hundreds of thousands of distinct CDR3 sequences, about 40% seen once. Sequenced: blood. The receptor set was obtained from a woman in her sixties in good health. Both conserved end residues are part of each CDR3. D genes are given only for firm matches.

D,V,CDR3
NA,TRBV4-2,CASSHSGTIYNEQYF
TRBD1,TRBV3-1,CASSPHRGEETQYF
TRBD2,TRBV7-2,CASSLRLAGGHADTQYF
NA,TRBV6-1,CASSEVATVNYGYTF
TRBD2,TRBV3-1,CASSHPGLARETQYF
TRBD1,TRBV6-1,CASWTGPTYEQYF
NA,TRBV5-1,CASSLVLGGGNEQYF
NA,TRBV12-3/TRBV12-4,CASSFPEGIYGYTF
NA,TRBV5-5,CASSLVSLAGPNTEAFF
NA,TRBV7-8,CASSTRDVSHEQYF
NA,TRBV28,CASEGGLTGELFF
NA,TRBV12-5,CASGLGPGTYEQYF
TRBD1,TRBV5-5,CASSPTGTGRQYF